This passage covers 10 T cell receptor beta chains from one sample sequenced in a study of blood T cells in healthy people across ages. The authors ran a second PCR of about 6 to 12 cycles using a sample-barcoded 5' primer and a J-beta primer mix. TCRdb re-derived calls from the 5' RACE reads in MiXCR, one entry per CDR3 protein. The table has hundreds of thousands of distinct CDR3 sequences, about a fifth seen once; the top ten hold less than 25%. The sequenced sample was blood. These receptors were taken from a man between 65 and 85 years old in good health.

This clonotype appeared many times. V is TRBV29-1 and J is TRBJ1-2; D gene unclear. V gave up 1 base and J gave up 8 bases, with 14 bases separating them. The germline gives CDR1 SQVTM, CDR2 ANQGSEA. This CDR3 is built from 13 residues. CDR3 nucleotide sequence: TGCAGCGTTGAAGGGGTTGGACGCGGCGGCTACACCTTC. Translated: CSVEGVGRGGYTF.

The sample holds a few counts of this clonotype. V and J are TRBV6-6 and TRBJ2-5; 7 bases are shared with TRBD2. The germline gives CDR1 MNHNY, CDR2 SVGAGI (reference sequence). The CDR3 totals 13 residues. Trimming took 10 bases from V and 0 from J; bases not matched to a gene: 5. The CDR3 bases are TGTGCCACCAGAGGACTAGACCAAGAGACCCAGTACTTC. Amino acid sequence: CATRGLDQETQYF.

V is TRBV19 and J is TRBJ1-4; D gene ambiguous. Germline loops: CDR1 LNHDA, CDR2 SQIVND (reference sequence). V lost 5 bases and J lost 4, with 14 bases in between. The CDR3 has 15 amino acids. The CDR3 loop is CASSPGPIRNEKLFF. CDR3 DNA: TGTGCCAGTAGTCCCGGGCCCATCCGTAATGAAAAACTGTTTTTT.

This clonotype was counted between two and nine times. V is TRBV7-8 and J is TRBJ1-2, with D hard to call. The CDR3 sequence is 14 residues long. Trimming removed 1 base from V and 4 bases from J, with 10 bases in between. Looked up from germline, CDR1 is SGHVS and CDR2 is FQNEAQ. CDR3 amino acids: CASSLERGIYGYTF. The CDR3 DNA follows: TGTGCCAGCAGCTTAGAAAGAGGGATCTATGGCTACACCTTC.

This clonotype has just a few counts. The chain employs TRBV12-3 or TRBV12-4 and TRBJ2-1; TRBD2 might be the D (5 bases). This CDR3 region has 14 residues. Trimming cost V 5 bases and J 5 bases, with 13 bases left between them. CDR3 sequence reads: CASSVGWGDNEQFF. CDR3 DNA sequence: TGTGCCAGCAGTGTAGGGTGGGGAGACAATGAGCAGTTCTTC.

This chain joins TRBV29-1 and TRBJ1-3, with D tentatively TRBD1 (5 bases). Trimming removed 3 bases from V and 3 bases from J, with 12 bases in between. Germline lookup yields CDR1 SQVTM and CDR2 ANQGSEA. The CDR3 extends over 14 amino acids. The CDR3 DNA is TGCAGCGTTGACGAGGGGTTTGGTGGAAACACCATATATTTT. Its translation: CSVDEGFGGNTIYF.

This clonotype has a handful of counts. The CDR3 bases are TGTGCCAGCAGACTATTCGGGACAGAAGCTTTCTTT. Protein sequence: CASRLFGTEAFF. The chain uses TRBV6-6 and TRBJ1-1, with a weak D call TRBD1 (6 bases). The CDR3 runs 12 residues. Trimming cost V 6 bases and J 8 bases, with 13 bases left between them. Germline V gene data show CDR1 as MNHNY and CDR2 as SVGAGI (reference sequence).

A few counts support this clonotype. The V call is TRBV5-1, the J call TRBJ2-7; 15 bases match TRBD2. TRBJ2-1 explains the end of the DNA better; the J call may be wrong. Germline loops: CDR1 SGHRS, CDR2 YFSETQ. The CDR3 is made up of 16 amino acids. CDR3 sequence reads: CASNQGLAGGINEQFF. The DNA of the CDR3 is TGCGCCAGCAACCAGGGACTAGCGGGAGGCATAAATGAGCAGTTCTTC.

This clonotype was seen only a few times. The V and J genes are TRBV20-1 and TRBJ1-6; 7 bases line up with TRBD1. The CDR3 consists of 14 residues. In germline, CDR1 is DFQATT, CDR2 SNEGSKA (reference sequence). The ends lost 3 bases at V and 10 bases at J; junction bases unmatched: 9. The CDR3 reads CSASLTGFESPLHF. The CDR3 DNA reads TGCAGTGCTAGCCTGACAGGGTTCGAATCACCCCTCCACTTT.

The chain uses TRBV9 and TRBJ1-1, with 7 nucleotides matching TRBD1. V shed 0 bases and J 1 base; nucleotides not matched to a gene: 6. Germline V gene sequence: CDR1 SGDLS, CDR2 YYNGEE. CDR3 length: 16 residues. CDR3 nucleotide sequence: TGTGCCAGCAGCGTAGCTCCGACAGGGCCGAACACTGAAGCTTTCTTT. It is translated as CASSVAPTGPNTEAFF. Full variable domain (rest looked up from reference TRBV9 and TRBJ1-1): DSGVTQTPKHLITATGQRVTLRCSPRSGDLSVYWYQQSLDQGLQFLIQYYNGEERAKGNILERFSAQQFPDLHSELNLSSLELGDSALYFCASSVAPTGPNTEAFFGQGTRLTVV.